Shown below are 8 T cell receptor beta chains from a single sample sequenced in a study of blood T cell repertoires in COVID-19 (dated by TCRdb to the early 2020s). Libraries were constructed by the immunoSEQ multiplex PCR assay. This is the immuneACCESS table as TCRdb keeps it, with only in-frame sequences that have V and J called. A part of the clones is gone; compared with another copy, unresolved V genes explain less than half, and the rest is unexplained. This sample lists 400,000 to 450,000 clones; about 91% were detected once. The ten top clones hold about 1.6% of the sample. The specimen was peripheral blood. The receptors originated from a woman between 40 and 50 years old with COVID-19, enrolled during active disease.

The chain couples TRBV5-1 to TRBJ1-1; possibly TRBD1 for D (6 bases). Germline assignment: CDR1 SGHRS and CDR2 YFSETQ. The CDR3 totals 14 residues. V lost 4 bases, J lost 4 bases, and 14 bases lay in between. The CDR3 region has the DNA TGCGCCAGCAGCGCACAGGGAAGCGGCACTGAAGCTTTCTTT. Protein product: CASSAQGSGTEAFF.

V and J are TRBV5-6 and TRBJ2-2; D remains unclear. Germline CDR1 is SGHDT and CDR2 is YYEEEE. The CDR3 extends over 15 amino acids. Trimming pared 3 bases from V and 3 bases from J, leaving 12 bases between. The CDR3 loop reads CASSSTPYDTGELFF. CDR3 nucleotides: TGTGCCAGCAGCTCTACCCCTTATGACACCGGGGAGCTGTTTTTT.

V is TRBV30 and J is TRBJ2-5, with 9 bases aligning to TRBD2. The ends lost 2 bases at V and 1 base at J; junction bases unmatched: 5. CDR3 length: 15 residues. The germline V gene encodes CDR1 GTSNPN and CDR2 SVGIG (reference sequence). In DNA form, the CDR3 reads TGTGCCTGGAGTACAGCGGGGGGAAGCCAAGAGACCCAGTACTTC. As protein: CAWSTAGGSQETQYF.

The rearrangement joins TRBV18 to TRBJ2-2, with 8 bases lining up with TRBD2. The ends lost 4 bases at V and 5 bases at J; junction bases unmatched: 9. The germline gives CDR1 KGHSH, CDR2 LQKENI. The CDR3 is 16 amino acids. CDR3 residues: CASSLTSSGGTGELFF. CDR3 nucleotides: TGTGCCAGCTCACTAACGTCCTCGGGAGGGACCGGGGAGCTGTTTTTT. The whole variable domain, filled in from reference TRBV18 and TRBJ2-2, reads NAGVMQNPRHLVRRRGQEARLRCSPMKGHSHVYWYRQLPEEGLKFMVYLQKENIIDESGMPKERFSAEFPKEGPSILRIQQVVRGDSAAYFCASSLTSSGGTGELFFGEGSRLTVL.

This clone was seen once. V is TRBV27 and J is TRBJ1-2; TRBD1 matches at 7 bases. The V gene's germline CDR1 is MNHEY and CDR2 SMNVEV (reference sequence). V lost 4 bases, J lost 4 bases, and 9 bases stayed unmatched. The CDR3 runs to 15 residues. CDR3 residues: CASSYNPDRVYGYTF. CDR3 nucleotides: TGTGCCAGCAGTTACAATCCCGACAGGGTCTATGGCTACACCTTC.

In this sample, this clone turned up once. The chain has TRBV9 and TRBJ1-1; unclear D gene. The CDR3 runs to 15 residues. V dropped 0 bases and J dropped 4 bases, with 13 bases sitting between them. Looked up from germline, CDR1 is SGDLS and CDR2 is YYNGEE. CDR3 sequence reads: CASSVASPPSTEAFF. The CDR3 DNA sequence: TGTGCCAGCAGCGTAGCATCGCCTCCTAGCACTGAAGCTTTCTTT.

This sequence joins TRBV4-1 and TRBJ1-6; D unclear. Trimming left V 0 bases short and J 6 bases short, with 12 bases between. The CDR3 consists of 16 residues. CDR1 MGHRA and CDR2 YSYEKL come from the germline V gene. Written as DNA, the CDR3 is TGCGCCAGCAGCCAAGAGGGCAGTCGAATTAATTCACCCCTCCACTTT. Translated, it gives CASSQEGSRINSPLHF.

Only one count was recorded for this clone. The chain joins TRBV28 to TRBJ2-1; 8 bases fit TRBD1. The germline V gene encodes CDR1 MDHEN and CDR2 SYDVKM. V dropped 6 bases and J dropped 7; count of bases not matched to a gene: 11. The CDR3 is 15 residues long. The CDR3 spells CASSQGAGGLNEQFF. The CDR3 coding sequence is TGTGCCAGCAGCCAGGGGGCAGGGGGGTTGAATGAGCAGTTCTTC.